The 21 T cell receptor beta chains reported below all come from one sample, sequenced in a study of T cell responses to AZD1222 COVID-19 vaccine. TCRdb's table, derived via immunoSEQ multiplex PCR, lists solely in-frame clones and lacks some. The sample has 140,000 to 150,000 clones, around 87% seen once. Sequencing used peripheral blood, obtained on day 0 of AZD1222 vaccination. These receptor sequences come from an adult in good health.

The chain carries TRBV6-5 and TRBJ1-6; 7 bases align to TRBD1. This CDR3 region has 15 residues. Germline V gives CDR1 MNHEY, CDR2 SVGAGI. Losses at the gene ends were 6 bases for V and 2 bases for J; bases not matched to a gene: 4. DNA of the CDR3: TGTGCCAGCAGGGGGACAGACCCCTATAATTCACCCCTCCACTTT. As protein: CASRGTDPYNSPLHF.

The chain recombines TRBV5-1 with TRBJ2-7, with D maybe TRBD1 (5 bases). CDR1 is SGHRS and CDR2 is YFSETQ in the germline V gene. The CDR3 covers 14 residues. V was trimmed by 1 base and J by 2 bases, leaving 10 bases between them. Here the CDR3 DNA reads TGCGCCAGCAGCTTGACAGGAGTTGCCTACGAGCAGTACTTC. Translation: CASSLTGVAYEQYF. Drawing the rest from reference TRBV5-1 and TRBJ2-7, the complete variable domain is KAGVTQTPRYLIKTRGQQVTLSCSPISGHRSVSWYQQTPGQGLQFLFEYFSETQRNKGNFPGRFSGRQFSNSRSEMNVSTLELGDSALYLCASSLTGVAYEQYFGPGTRLTVT.

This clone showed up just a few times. CDR3 loop: CASRFREKDTF. The CDR3 nucleotides read TGTGCCAGCAGATTCAGGGAGAAGGACACCTTC. This rearrangement joins TRBV6-5 to TRBJ1-2; tentatively, D is TRBD1 (5 bases). Germline CDR1 reads MNHEY; CDR2 reads SVGAGI. The CDR3 loop spans 11 amino acids. The V gene lost 6 bases and the J gene lost 12 bases, with 14 bases spanning the gap.

The CDR3 DNA is TGTGCCAGCAGCGTAGGAGGGGGCAGCTCTGGAAACACCATATATTTT. Its protein product is CASSVGGGSSGNTIYF. The V gene is TRBV9, the J gene TRBJ1-3; 7 nucleotides align to TRBD1. The CDR3 totals 16 residues. The germline gives CDR1 SGDLS, CDR2 YYNGEE. V gave up 0 bases and J gave up 0 bases; unmatched junction bases: 3.

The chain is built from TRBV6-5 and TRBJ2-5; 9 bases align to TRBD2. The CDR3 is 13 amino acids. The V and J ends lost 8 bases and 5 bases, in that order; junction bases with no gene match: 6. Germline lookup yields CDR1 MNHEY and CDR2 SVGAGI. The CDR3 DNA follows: TGTGCCAGCGCCGCGGGAGGGGGTGAGACCCAGTACTTC. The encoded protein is CASAAGGGETQYF.

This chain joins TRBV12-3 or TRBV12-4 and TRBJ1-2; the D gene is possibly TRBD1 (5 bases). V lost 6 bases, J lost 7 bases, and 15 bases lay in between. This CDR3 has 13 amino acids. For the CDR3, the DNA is TGTGCCAGCAGCTCGGGCCCCCAGGGTGGCTACACCTTC. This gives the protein CASSSGPQGGYTF.

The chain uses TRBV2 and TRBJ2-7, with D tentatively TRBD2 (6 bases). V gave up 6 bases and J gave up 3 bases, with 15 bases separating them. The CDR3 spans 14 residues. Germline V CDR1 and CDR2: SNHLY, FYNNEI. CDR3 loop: CASRNPGDGYEQYF. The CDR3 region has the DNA TGTGCCAGCAGGAACCCGGGAGACGGCTACGAGCAGTACTTC.

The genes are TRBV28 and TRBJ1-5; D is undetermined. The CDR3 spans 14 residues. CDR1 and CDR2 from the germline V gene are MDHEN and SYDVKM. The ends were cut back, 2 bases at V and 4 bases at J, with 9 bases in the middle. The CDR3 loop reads CASSLSLTNQPQHF. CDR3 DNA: TGTGCCAGCAGTTTAAGCCTCACGAATCAGCCCCAGCATTTT.

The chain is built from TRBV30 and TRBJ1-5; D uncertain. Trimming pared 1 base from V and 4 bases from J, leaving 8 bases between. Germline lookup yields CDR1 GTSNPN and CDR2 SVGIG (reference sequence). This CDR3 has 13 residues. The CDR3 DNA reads TGTGCCTGGAGTGCGTCAGGAAATCAGCCCCAGCATTTT. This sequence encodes CAWSASGNQPQHF.

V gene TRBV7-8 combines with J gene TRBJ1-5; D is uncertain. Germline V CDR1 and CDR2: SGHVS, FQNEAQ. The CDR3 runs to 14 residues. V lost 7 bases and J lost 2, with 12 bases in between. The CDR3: CASNPREGNQPQHF. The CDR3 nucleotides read TGTGCCAGCAACCCCCGTGAGGGCAATCAGCCCCAGCATTTT.

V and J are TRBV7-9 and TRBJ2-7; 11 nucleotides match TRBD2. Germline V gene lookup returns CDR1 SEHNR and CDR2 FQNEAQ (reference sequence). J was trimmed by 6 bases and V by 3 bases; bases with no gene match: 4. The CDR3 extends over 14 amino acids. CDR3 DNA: TGTGCCAGCAGCTTCGGTCTAGCGGGGGGCGAGCAGTACTTC. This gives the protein CASSFGLAGGEQYF.

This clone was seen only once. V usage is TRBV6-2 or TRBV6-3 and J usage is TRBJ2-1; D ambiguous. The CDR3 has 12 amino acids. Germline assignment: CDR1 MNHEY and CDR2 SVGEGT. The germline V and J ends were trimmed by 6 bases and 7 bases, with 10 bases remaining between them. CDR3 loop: CASSPSRNEQFF. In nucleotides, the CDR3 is TGTGCCAGCAGCCCGTCTAGGAATGAGCAGTTCTTC.

The CDR3 nucleotides read TGTGCCAGCAGTTACTCGAGACTAGCGGGGGACAATGAGCAGTTCTTC. Its translation: CASSYSRLAGDNEQFF. V gene TRBV6-5 combines with J gene TRBJ2-1; 12 bases are shared with TRBD2. The V gene end was trimmed by 0 bases and the J gene end by 5 bases; junction bases not matched to a gene: 2. Germline assignment: CDR1 MNHEY and CDR2 SVGAGI. The CDR3 is 16 amino acids.

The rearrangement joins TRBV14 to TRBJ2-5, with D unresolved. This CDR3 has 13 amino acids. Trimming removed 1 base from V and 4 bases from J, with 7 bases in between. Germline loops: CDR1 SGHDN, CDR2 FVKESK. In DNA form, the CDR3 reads TGTGCCAGCAGCCAAGTCAGAGCAGAGACCCAGTACTTC. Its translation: CASSQVRAETQYF.

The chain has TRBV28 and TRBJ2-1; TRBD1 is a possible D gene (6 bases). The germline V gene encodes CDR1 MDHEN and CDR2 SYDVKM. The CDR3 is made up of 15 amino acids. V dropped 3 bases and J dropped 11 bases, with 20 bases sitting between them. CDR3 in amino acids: CASSFGTSLETQQFF. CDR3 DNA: TGTGCCAGCAGTTTCGGGACATCCCTAGAAACCCAGCAGTTCTTC.

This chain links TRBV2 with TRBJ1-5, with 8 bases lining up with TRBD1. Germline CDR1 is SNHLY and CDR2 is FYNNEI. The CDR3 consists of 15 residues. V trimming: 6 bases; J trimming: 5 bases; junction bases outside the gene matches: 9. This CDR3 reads CASSQTGVKDQPQHF. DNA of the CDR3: TGTGCCAGCAGCCAGACAGGGGTTAAGGATCAGCCCCAGCATTTT.

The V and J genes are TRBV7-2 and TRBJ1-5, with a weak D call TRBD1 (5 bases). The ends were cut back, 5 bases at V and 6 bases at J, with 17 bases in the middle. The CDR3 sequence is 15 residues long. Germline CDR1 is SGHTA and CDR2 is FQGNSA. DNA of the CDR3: TGTGCCAGCAGCCGCACCGGGAACGGGGGTCAGCCCCAGCATTTT. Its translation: CASSRTGNGGQPQHF. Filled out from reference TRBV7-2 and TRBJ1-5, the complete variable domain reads GAGVSQSPSNKVTEKGKDVELRCDPISGHTALYWYRQSLGQGLEFLIYFQGNSAPDKSGLPSDRFSAERTGGSVSTLTIQRTQQEDSAVYLCASSRTGNGGQPQHFGDGTRLSIL.

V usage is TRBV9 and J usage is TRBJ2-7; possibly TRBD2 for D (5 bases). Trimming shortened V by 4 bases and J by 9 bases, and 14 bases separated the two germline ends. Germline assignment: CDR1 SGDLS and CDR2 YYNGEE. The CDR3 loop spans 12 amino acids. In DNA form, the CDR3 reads TGTGCCAGCAGCCTAGGGAGCGGTAGGCAGTACTTC. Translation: CASSLGSGRQYF. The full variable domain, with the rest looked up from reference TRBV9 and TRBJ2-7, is DSGVTQTPKHLITATGQRVTLRCSPRSGDLSVYWYQQSLDQGLQFLIQYYNGEERAKGNILERFSAQQFPDLHSELNLSSLELGDSALYFCASSLGSGRQYFGPGTRLTVT.

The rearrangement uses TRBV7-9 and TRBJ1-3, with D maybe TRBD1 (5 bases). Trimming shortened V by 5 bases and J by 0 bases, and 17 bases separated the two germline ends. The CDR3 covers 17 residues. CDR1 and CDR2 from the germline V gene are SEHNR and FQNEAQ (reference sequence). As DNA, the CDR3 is TGTGCCAGCAGCCCTCGAACGGGACTCCTCTCTGGAAACACCATATATTTT. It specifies CASSPRTGLLSGNTIYF.

The CDR3 is CASSREWASLGFF. CDR3 coding DNA: TGCGCCAGTAGCAGGGAGTGGGCTAGCCTAGGGTTCTTC. The V gene is TRBV5-1, the J gene TRBJ2-1, with D perhaps assigned TRBD1 or TRBD2 (5 bases each). With 8 bases removed from V and 15 bases from J, the gap between germline ends came to 24 bases. Per the germline V gene, CDR1 is SGHRS and CDR2 is YFSETQ. The CDR3 has 13 residues. Complete variable domain (other parts from reference TRBV5-1 and TRBJ2-1): KAGVTQTPRYLIKTRGQQVTLSCSPISGHRSVSWYQQTPGQGLQFLFEYFSETQRNKGNFPGRFSGRQFSNSRSEMNVSTLELGDSALYLCASSREWASLGFFGPGTRLTVL.

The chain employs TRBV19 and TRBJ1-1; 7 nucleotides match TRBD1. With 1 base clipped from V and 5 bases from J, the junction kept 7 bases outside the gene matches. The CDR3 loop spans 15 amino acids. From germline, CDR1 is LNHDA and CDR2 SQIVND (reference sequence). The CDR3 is CASSIGGGGRTEAFF. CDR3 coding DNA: TGTGCCAGTAGTATAGGAGGAGGGGGCCGGACTGAAGCTTTCTTT.